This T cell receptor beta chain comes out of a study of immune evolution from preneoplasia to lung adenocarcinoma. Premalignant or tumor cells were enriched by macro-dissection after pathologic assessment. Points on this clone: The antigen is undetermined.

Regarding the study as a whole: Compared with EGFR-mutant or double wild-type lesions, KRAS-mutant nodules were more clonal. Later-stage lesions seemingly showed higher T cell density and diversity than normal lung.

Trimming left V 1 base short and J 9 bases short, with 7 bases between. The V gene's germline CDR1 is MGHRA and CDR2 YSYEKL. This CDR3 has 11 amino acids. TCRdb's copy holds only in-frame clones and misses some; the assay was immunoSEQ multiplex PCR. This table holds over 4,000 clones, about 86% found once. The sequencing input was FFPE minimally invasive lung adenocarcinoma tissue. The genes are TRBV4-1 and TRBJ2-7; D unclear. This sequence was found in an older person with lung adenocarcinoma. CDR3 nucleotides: TGCGCCAGCAGCCAAGGGAGTCGGCAGTACTTC. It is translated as CASSQGSRQYF.